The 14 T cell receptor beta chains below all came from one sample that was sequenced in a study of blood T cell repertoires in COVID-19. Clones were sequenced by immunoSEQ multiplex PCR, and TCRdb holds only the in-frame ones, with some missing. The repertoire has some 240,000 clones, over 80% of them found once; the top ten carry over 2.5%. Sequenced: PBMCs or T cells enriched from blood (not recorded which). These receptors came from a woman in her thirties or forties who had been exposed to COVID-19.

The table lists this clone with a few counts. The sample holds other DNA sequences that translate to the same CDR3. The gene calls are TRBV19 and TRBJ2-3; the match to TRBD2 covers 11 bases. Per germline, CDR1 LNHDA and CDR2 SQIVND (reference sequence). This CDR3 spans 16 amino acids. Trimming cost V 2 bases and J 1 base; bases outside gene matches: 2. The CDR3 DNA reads TGTGCCAGTAGTATAAGGACTAGCGGGCGCACAGATACGCAGTATTTT. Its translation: CASSIRTSGRTDTQYF.

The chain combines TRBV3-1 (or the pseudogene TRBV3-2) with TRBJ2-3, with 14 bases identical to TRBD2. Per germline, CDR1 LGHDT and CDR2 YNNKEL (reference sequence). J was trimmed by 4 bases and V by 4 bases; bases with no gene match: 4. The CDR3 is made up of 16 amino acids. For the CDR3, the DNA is TGTGCCAGCAGCCCCTGGACTAGCGGGGGGTCAGATACGCAGTATTTT. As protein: CASSPWTSGGSDTQYF.

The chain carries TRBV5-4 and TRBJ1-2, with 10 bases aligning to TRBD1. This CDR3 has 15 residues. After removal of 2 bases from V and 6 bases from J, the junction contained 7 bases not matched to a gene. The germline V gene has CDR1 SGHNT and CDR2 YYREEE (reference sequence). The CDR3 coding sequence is TGTGCCAGCAGCTTCGCCCGGGACAGGGGAAATGGCTACACCTTC. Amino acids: CASSFARDRGNGYTF.

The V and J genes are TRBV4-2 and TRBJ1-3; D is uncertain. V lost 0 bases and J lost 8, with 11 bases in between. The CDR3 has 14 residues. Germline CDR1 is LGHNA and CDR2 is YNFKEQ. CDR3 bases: TGTGCCAGCAGCCAAGAAACGAGGGCTGACACCATATATTTT. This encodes CASSQETRADTIYF.

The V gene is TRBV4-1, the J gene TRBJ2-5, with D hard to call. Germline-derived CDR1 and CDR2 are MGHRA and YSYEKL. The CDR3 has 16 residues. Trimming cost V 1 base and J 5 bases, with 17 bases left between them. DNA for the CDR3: TGCGCCAGCAGCCAAGGCCGAGGAGATACGAGGGAGACCCAGTACTTC. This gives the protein CASSQGRGDTRETQYF.

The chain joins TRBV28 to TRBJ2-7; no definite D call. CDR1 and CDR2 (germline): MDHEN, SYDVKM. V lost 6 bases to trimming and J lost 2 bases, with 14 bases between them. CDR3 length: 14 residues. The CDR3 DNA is TGTGCCAGCAGCCCTAGTAGCCTTGCCTACGAGCAGTACTTC. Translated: CASSPSSLAYEQYF.

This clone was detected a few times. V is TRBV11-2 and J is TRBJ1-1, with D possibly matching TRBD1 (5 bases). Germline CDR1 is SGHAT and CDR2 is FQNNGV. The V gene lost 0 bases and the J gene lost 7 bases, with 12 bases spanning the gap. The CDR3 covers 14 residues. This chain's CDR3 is CASSLDWGGGEAFF. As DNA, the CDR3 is TGTGCCAGCAGCTTAGATTGGGGGGGTGGTGAAGCTTTCTTT.

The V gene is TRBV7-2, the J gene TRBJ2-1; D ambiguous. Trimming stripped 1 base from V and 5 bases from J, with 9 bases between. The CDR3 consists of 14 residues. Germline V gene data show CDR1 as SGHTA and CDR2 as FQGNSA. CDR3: CASSLGQSHNEQFF. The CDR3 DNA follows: TGTGCCAGCAGCTTAGGGCAGTCTCACAATGAGCAGTTCTTC.

This CDR3 reads CASSQGPVLTEAFF. For the CDR3, the DNA is TGTGCCAGCAGCCAAGGTCCGGTTCTGACTGAAGCTTTCTTT. The gene calls are TRBV3-1 (or the pseudogene TRBV3-2) and TRBJ1-1, with D uncertain. The ends were cut back, 1 base at V and 5 bases at J, with 11 bases in the middle. CDR3 length: 14 residues. The germline gives CDR1 LGHDT, CDR2 YNNKEL (reference sequence).

CDR3 DNA sequence: TGTGCCAGCAGCCTCCTCGGGGGGAGCAATCAGCCCCAGCATTTT. As protein: CASSLLGGSNQPQHF. V is TRBV28 and J is TRBJ1-5, with D possibly being TRBD1 (5 bases). Germline CDR1 reads MDHEN; CDR2 reads SYDVKM. The CDR3 is 15 amino acids. The germline V and J ends were trimmed by 6 bases and 1 base, with 13 bases remaining between them.

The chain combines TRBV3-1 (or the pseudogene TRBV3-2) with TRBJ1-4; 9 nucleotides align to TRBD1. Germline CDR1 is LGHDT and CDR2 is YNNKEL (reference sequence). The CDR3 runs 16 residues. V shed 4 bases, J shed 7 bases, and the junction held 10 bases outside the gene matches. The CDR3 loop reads CASSLDAGQGREKLFF. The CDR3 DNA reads TGTGCCAGCAGCCTCGACGCGGGACAGGGCCGTGAAAAACTGTTTTTT.

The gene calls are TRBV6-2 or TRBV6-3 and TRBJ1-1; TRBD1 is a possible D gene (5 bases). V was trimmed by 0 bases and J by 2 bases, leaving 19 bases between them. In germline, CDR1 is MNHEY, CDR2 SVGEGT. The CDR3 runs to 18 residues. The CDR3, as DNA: TGTGCCAGCAGTTACTCGATAAGGGGTTTGGTCGGAAACACTGAAGCTTTCTTT. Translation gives CASSYSIRGLVGNTEAFF.

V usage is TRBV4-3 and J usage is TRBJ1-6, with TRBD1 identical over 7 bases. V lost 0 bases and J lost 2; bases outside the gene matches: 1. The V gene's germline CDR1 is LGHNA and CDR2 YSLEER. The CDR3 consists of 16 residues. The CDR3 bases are TGCGCCAGCAGCCAAGATGGGACAGCCTATAATTCACCCCTCCACTTT. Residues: CASSQDGTAYNSPLHF.

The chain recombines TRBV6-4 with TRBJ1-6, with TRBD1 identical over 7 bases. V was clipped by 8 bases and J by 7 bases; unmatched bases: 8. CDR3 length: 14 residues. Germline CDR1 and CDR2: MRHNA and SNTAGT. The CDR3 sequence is CASSTGARNSPLHF. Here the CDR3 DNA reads TGTGCCAGCTCAACAGGGGCACGGAATTCACCCCTCCACTTT.